Below are 30 T cell receptor beta chains sequenced from a single sample in a study of T cell responses to AZD1222 COVID-19 vaccine. Profiled with immunoSEQ multiplex PCR; TCRdb holds only in-frame clones, not every one. The table lists under 200,000 clones, approximately 94% of them singletons. Specimen: peripheral blood, collected 28 days after the second dose of the MenACWY control vaccine. These receptor sequences come from an adult who received the MenACWY meningococcal vaccine as a control.

The chain recombines TRBV24-1 with TRBJ2-7, with a weak D call TRBD2 (7 bases). V lost 3 bases to trimming and J lost 4 bases, with 15 bases between them. Germline lookup yields CDR1 KGHDR and CDR2 SFDVKD. This CDR3 contains 15 residues. Here the CDR3 reads CATSDAGAGGYEQYF. The DNA of the CDR3 is TGTGCCACCAGTGATGCAGGGGCCGGGGGGTACGAGCAGTACTTC.

V is TRBV4-2 and J is TRBJ1-3, with a tentative D call TRBD1 (6 bases). Between the trimmed V and J ends, which lost 0 bases and 4 bases, there was a span of 13 bases. Looked up from germline, CDR1 is LGHNA and CDR2 is YNFKEQ. The CDR3 runs 16 residues. This chain's CDR3 is CASSQDRGLGGNTIYF. CDR3 DNA sequence: TGTGCCAGCAGCCAAGATAGGGGGTTAGGCGGAAACACCATATATTTT.

This clone is a singleton in its sample. The chain carries TRBV3-1 (or the pseudogene TRBV3-2) and TRBJ2-2; perhaps TRBD2 as D (5 bases). This CDR3 region has 18 residues. The germline V and J ends were trimmed by 3 bases and 0 bases, with 17 bases remaining between them. The germline V gene encodes CDR1 LGHDT and CDR2 YNNKEL (reference sequence). The CDR3 nucleotides are TGTGCCAGCAGCCAGTCGGGGTTAGCCCTCGCGAACACCGGGGAGCTGTTTTTT. As protein: CASSQSGLALANTGELFF.

The CDR3 is CASSRPLSGQGRHGYTF. In DNA form, the CDR3 reads TGTGCCAGCAGTCGCCCTCTCTCGGGACAAGGGAGGCATGGCTACACCTTC. The J gene is TRBJ1-2, the V gene TRBV28, with a possible D match to TRBD1 (6 bases). Germline V gene data show CDR1 as MDHEN and CDR2 as SYDVKM. This CDR3 spans 17 amino acids. Trimming removed 5 bases from V and 6 bases from J, with 25 bases in between.

The chain has TRBV6-6 and TRBJ2-5; the D gene could be TRBD1 or TRBD2 (5 bases each). Germline lookup yields CDR1 MNHNY and CDR2 SVGAGI (reference sequence). CDR3 size: 14 residues. Trimming removed 0 bases at V and 4 bases at J, with 9 bases between. The CDR3 region has the DNA TGTGCCAGCAGTTACTCCCCAGGGAGAGAGACCCAGTACTTC. Translating it yields CASSYSPGRETQYF.

This rearrangement joins TRBV19 to TRBJ1-1; D is unclear. CDR1 and CDR2 from the germline V gene are LNHDA and SQIVND (reference sequence). Trimming shortened V by 4 bases and J by 2 bases, and 8 bases separated the two germline ends. There are 13 residues in the CDR3. The CDR3 loop reads CASSTRHNTEAFF. The CDR3 DNA is TGTGCCAGTAGTACCCGACACAACACTGAAGCTTTCTTT.

This chain joins TRBV6-4 and TRBJ2-3; 7 bases align to TRBD2. Trimming removed 3 bases from V and 2 bases from J; junction bases left unmatched: 14. CDR3 length: 18 residues. Germline V gene sequence: CDR1 MRHNA, CDR2 SNTAGT. CDR3 amino acids: CASSEWGFGSGSTDTQYF. In DNA, the CDR3 is TGTGCCAGCAGTGAGTGGGGGTTCGGTAGCGGGTCCACAGATACGCAGTATTTT.

This rearrangement joins TRBV7-2 to TRBJ2-2, with 8 bases fitting TRBD1. The germline CDR1 and CDR2 sequences are SGHTA and FQGNSA. The CDR3 has 16 residues. J lost 7 bases, V lost 2 bases, and 9 bases had no gene match. As DNA, the CDR3 is TGTGCCAGCAGCTTATGGCAGGGGGCGCGTCACGGGGAGCTGTTTTTT. The encoded protein is CASSLWQGARHGELFF.

This clone was observed a single time. For the CDR3, the DNA is TGTGCCAGTAGTTGGCGGGACGGATTCACAGATACGCAGTATTTT. This gives the protein CASSWRDGFTDTQYF. The chain joins TRBV19 to TRBJ2-3; TRBD2 might be the D (6 bases). The germline V and J ends were trimmed by 5 bases and 2 bases, with 14 bases remaining between them. The germline V gene encodes CDR1 LNHDA and CDR2 SQIVND (reference sequence). This CDR3 comprises 15 residues.

The V and J genes are TRBV5-4 and TRBJ2-7; D is undetermined. There are 11 residues in the CDR3. The V gene's germline CDR1 is SGHNT and CDR2 YYREEE (reference sequence). V lost 4 bases and J 2 bases, leaving 4 bases between the germline ends. The CDR3 region is CASSGPYEQYF. The CDR3 DNA sequence: TGTGCCAGCAGCGGGCCCTACGAGCAGTACTTC.

The rearrangement links TRBV11-1 to TRBJ2-7, with no clear D. This CDR3 region has 12 residues. Germline-derived CDR1 and CDR2 are SGHAT and FQDESV (reference sequence). Trimming pared 3 bases from V and 6 bases from J, leaving 9 bases between. CDR3 nucleotide sequence: TGTGCCAGCAGCTTCTGGTCTGGCGAGCAGTACTTC. Amino acids: CASSFWSGEQYF. Looking up the rest from reference TRBV11-1 and TRBJ2-7 gives the full variable domain: EAEVAQSPRYKITEKSQAVAFWCDPISGHATLYWYRQILGQGPELLVQFQDESVVDDSQLPKDRFSAERLKGVDSTLKIQPAELGDSAMYLCASSFWSGEQYFGPGTRLTVT.

The chain combines TRBV18 with TRBJ1-2; possibly TRBD1 for D (6 bases). This CDR3 is 13 amino acids long. The germline V and J ends were trimmed by 8 bases and 4 bases, with 14 bases remaining between them. Germline lookup yields CDR1 KGHSH and CDR2 LQKENI. Written as DNA, the CDR3 is TGTGCCAGCAACCCCACGGACAGCTATGGCTACACCTTC. Protein sequence: CASNPTDSYGYTF.

The chain carries TRBV7-9 and TRBJ2-2; TRBD2 agrees at 13 bases. Per germline, CDR1 SEHNR and CDR2 FQNEAQ (reference sequence). V gave up 5 bases and J gave up 2 bases; unmatched junction bases: 2. The CDR3 spans 16 residues. DNA of the CDR3: TGTGCCAGCAGCCGACTAGCGGGAGGCAACACCGGGGAGCTGTTTTTT. Translation: CASSRLAGGNTGELFF.

This sequence joins TRBV7-8 and TRBJ1-2; D not certain. The CDR3 is 12 amino acids. CDR1 SGHVS and CDR2 FQNEAQ come from the germline V gene. V gave up 1 base and J gave up 5 bases, with 5 bases separating them. In nucleotides, the CDR3 is TGTGCCAGCAGCTTAGGGGGTTATGGCTACACCTTC. Translated: CASSLGGYGYTF.

The chain uses TRBV24-1 and TRBJ2-3; TRBD1 matches at 12 bases. The CDR3 spans 16 residues. Trimming took 4 bases from V and 5 from J; bases not matched to a gene: 6. The germline CDR1 and CDR2 sequences are KGHDR and SFDVKD. The CDR3 region has the DNA TGTGCCACCAGTGACCCAGGGACAGGGGGCAGAGATACGCAGTATTTT. It is translated as CATSDPGTGGRDTQYF.

V usage is TRBV19 and J usage is TRBJ2-5; D is perhaps TRBD1 (6 bases). The V gene lost 4 bases and the J gene lost 5 bases, with 14 bases spanning the gap. CDR3 length equals 14 residues. Germline V gene lookup returns CDR1 LNHDA and CDR2 SQIVND (reference sequence). The DNA for the CDR3 is TGTGCCAGTAGTAGGGGGCGCAGCTTGGAGACCCAGTACTTC. This encodes CASSRGRSLETQYF.

The chain joins TRBV27 to TRBJ1-2, with unresolved D. This CDR3 comprises 12 residues. V was shortened by 6 bases and J by 8 bases, with 13 bases between the two germline ends. Germline V lookup: CDR1 MNHEY, CDR2 SMNVEV (reference sequence). Here the CDR3 DNA reads TGTGCCAGCAGCCAAAATTTAGGGGGCTACACCTTC. It codes for CASSQNLGGYTF.

V usage is TRBV2 and J usage is TRBJ2-5, with D possibly being TRBD1 (6 bases). This CDR3 has 13 amino acids. In germline, CDR1 is SNHLY, CDR2 FYNNEI. The ends were cut back, 7 bases at V and 3 bases at J, with 12 bases in the middle. The CDR3 protein is CASTGDIEETQYF. CDR3 coding DNA: TGTGCCAGCACTGGGGACATAGAAGAGACCCAGTACTTC.

This clone was seen just once. V and J are TRBV5-5 and TRBJ2-3, with D hard to call. This CDR3 comprises 14 residues. Trimming took 1 base from V and 0 from J, leaving 6 bases between them. In germline, CDR1 is SGHKS, CDR2 YYEKEE (reference sequence). In DNA, the CDR3 is TGTGCCAGCAGCTTGCCGTCTAGCACAGATACGCAGTATTTT. It encodes CASSLPSSTDTQYF.

The chain couples TRBV5-1 to TRBJ2-3, with 8 bases identical to TRBD2. Germline CDR1 and CDR2: SGHRS and YFSETQ. After removal of 0 bases from V and 3 bases from J, the junction contained 12 bases not matched to a gene. The CDR3 sequence is 18 residues long. CDR3 sequence reads: CASSLGGGTGLVTDTQYF. The DNA for the CDR3 is TGCGCCAGCAGCTTGGGAGGGGGAACGGGACTAGTAACAGATACGCAGTATTTT.

J is TRBJ1-2 and V is TRBV28, with 11 nucleotides matching TRBD1. V shed 6 bases and J 5 bases; nucleotides not matched to a gene: 11. Per germline, CDR1 MDHEN and CDR2 SYDVKM. This CDR3 has 16 amino acids. The CDR3 spells CASSRDIGQGAYGYTF. For the CDR3, the DNA is TGTGCCAGCAGCCGAGATATTGGACAGGGGGCTTATGGCTACACCTTC.

This clone showed up just once. The rearrangement links TRBV7-3 to TRBJ2-1, with 7 bases aligning to TRBD2. Per the germline V gene, CDR1 is SGHTA and CDR2 is FQGTGA. Unmatched junction bases numbered 3, after V lost 0 bases and J lost 4 bases. This CDR3 comprises 15 residues. The CDR3 loop is CASSLTNGRYNEQFF. CDR3 DNA: TGTGCCAGCAGCTTAACAAACGGGAGGTACAATGAGCAGTTCTTC.

The chain joins TRBV18 to TRBJ2-5, with D perhaps matching TRBD2 (5 bases). Between the trimmed V and J ends, which lost 2 bases and 4 bases, there was a span of 8 bases. Looked up from germline, CDR1 is KGHSH and CDR2 is LQKENI. The CDR3 totals 13 residues. CDR3 sequence (DNA): TGTGCCAGCTCACCAGGGCGGGCAGAGACCCAGTACTTC. Its translation: CASSPGRAETQYF.

The chain combines TRBV5-5 with TRBJ1-3; no reliable D call. The CDR3 spans 15 residues. In germline, CDR1 is SGHKS, CDR2 YYEKEE (reference sequence). Deletions cut 4 bases from V and 1 base from J, with 12 bases between. CDR3 protein: CASSPGVVSGNTIYF. The CDR3 coding sequence is TGTGCCAGCAGCCCCGGAGTCGTTTCTGGAAACACCATATATTTT.

This chain joins TRBV6-2 or TRBV6-3 and TRBJ1-5, with D possibly being TRBD1 (5 bases). CDR1 is MNHEY, CDR2 SVGEGT, per germline. Between the trimmed V and J ends, which lost 5 bases and 4 bases, there was a span of 18 bases. The CDR3 runs 16 residues. The CDR3 loop is CASSPGAVLGNQPQHF. CDR3 nucleotide sequence: TGTGCCAGCAGTCCCGGGGCGGTTTTAGGGAATCAGCCCCAGCATTTT.

The rearrangement joins TRBV14 to TRBJ2-7, with D unresolved. Trimming shortened V by 4 bases and J by 1 base, and 2 bases separated the two germline ends. Germline V gene sequence: CDR1 SGHDN, CDR2 FVKESK. The CDR3 totals 11 residues. The CDR3 spells CASSRSYEQYF. The CDR3 DNA is TGTGCCAGCAGCCGATCCTACGAGCAGTACTTC.

The chain combines TRBV19 with TRBJ1-2; TRBD1 agrees at 11 bases. The CDR3 spans 15 residues. V was pared by 6 bases and J by 3 bases, with 6 bases of the junction left unmatched. Germline V gene sequence: CDR1 LNHDA, CDR2 SQIVND (reference sequence). The CDR3 DNA reads as TGTGCCAGTAGCCCGGGACAGGGGGTTCACTATGGCTACACCTTC. It codes for CASSPGQGVHYGYTF.

The chain links TRBV6-4 to TRBJ1-2; the match to TRBD1 covers 10 bases. Germline CDR1 is MRHNA and CDR2 is SNTAGT. The CDR3 has 15 amino acids. With 3 bases clipped from V and 1 base from J, the junction kept 2 bases outside the gene matches. This chain's CDR3 is CASSEGQGINYGYTF. Written as DNA, the CDR3 is TGTGCCAGCAGTGAGGGACAGGGGATTAACTATGGCTACACCTTC.

The chain recombines TRBV6-6 with TRBJ2-7; perhaps TRBD2 as D (5 bases). This CDR3 region has 14 residues. In germline, CDR1 is MNHNY, CDR2 SVGAGI (reference sequence). CDR3 nucleotides: TGTGCTTCTGTCTCCCCTAGCAGTAGGGACGAGCAGTACTTC. Its protein is CASVSPSSRDEQYF.

This chain connects TRBV18 to TRBJ2-1; 7 bases map to TRBD2. Looked up from germline, CDR1 is KGHSH and CDR2 is LQKENI. V gave up 0 bases and J gave up 2 bases; unmatched junction bases: 4. The CDR3 contains 16 residues. Here the CDR3 DNA reads TGTGCCAGCTCACCACCGGGGGGGGTGACCTACAATGAGCAGTTCTTC. Protein product: CASSPPGGVTYNEQFF. The full variable domain, in which reference TRBV18 and TRBJ2-1 provide the parts outside the CDR3, is NAGVMQNPRHLVRRRGQEARLRCSPMKGHSHVYWYRQLPEEGLKFMVYLQKENIIDESGMPKERFSAEFPKEGPSILRIQQVVRGDSAAYFCASSPPGGVTYNEQFFGPGTRLTVL.